Detailed here is one T cell receptor beta chain. Its recognized antigen is unknown. Qualities for individual bases were not recorded, and no much larger clone is one base off. The record originates from a study of cytomegalovirus exposure and HLA in healthy donors (dated by TCRdb to about 2017). Turning to the overall study: The 650 to 750 repertoires of the first cohort and the 110 or so validation repertoires were produced on the same platform, according to a later analysis. To predict cytomegalovirus infection status, the study brought together high-throughput TCR immunosequencing, statistical association of individual TCRs with disease status, and machine learning. The study aimed to test whether signatures of past pathogen exposure could be identified by cataloging public T cell receptors. Along with the approximately 650-subject first cohort, a separate validation cohort of over a hundred different subjects was used. Overall study results and their limits: Across donors, most TCR sequences were observed very rarely, whereas some public TCRs were present in many individuals. Cytomegalovirus status was reported to be diagnosed by the classifier with high specificity and sensitivity in both the original and validation cohorts. The study gave a list of 150 to 200 TCR beta chains associated with cytomegalovirus. The validation cohort had no HLA typing available for a later analysis, so co-occurrence within that cohort was assessed over all 120 or so repertoires. The authors suggested that the approach could potentially be extended to other disease states and immunological phenotypes. Subsequent analysis determined that TCRs grouped into clusters in the first cohort also showed a tendency toward co-occurrence across the roughly 120 validation repertoires, and 94% of cluster scores exceeded 0. In vitro tests confirmed that a few of the cytomegalovirus-associated TCR beta chains recognize cytomegalovirus antigens.

Donors formed part of the validation cohort, which comprised over a hundred subjects and was distinct from the first cohort of 550 to 850 subjects. Germline trimming: 2 bases from V, 8 bases from J; junction bases outside gene matches: 17. Counted from cysteine to phenylalanine, this CDR3 has 17 amino acids. Only the CDR3 DNA is retained, 51 bases long and in frame from the first base. Sequences LNHDA (CDR1) and SQIVND (CDR2) are obtained from the germline V gene (reference sequence). The library was generated by the immunoSEQ multiplex PCR assay. The original pipeline was this. A statistical classification framework was built to diagnose cytomegalovirus status from the catalog of TCR beta chain sequences. Held by TCRdb, this immuneACCESS table contains in-frame sequences only and omits some clones. Under half of the omission traces to an unresolved V gene where checked; the cause of the rest is unknown. Clonal size and the V and J genes are those of that table, whereas D and trimming came from the DNA. Present in this sample are more than 70,000 clones, about 96% of which were seen just once. The ten largest clones capture 1.6% of the sample.

The source of this sequence is a man aged 18 to 35 in good health and CMV-seropositive. The rearranged segments are TRBV19 and TRBJ1-2; 7 central bases correspond to TRBD1. The sequenced sample consisted of PBMCs. In nucleotide form, the sequence is TGTGCCAGTAGTATAAGGCCCCTGGCAGGGGGTTCTCGGGGCTACACCTTC. It translates as CASSIRPLAGGSRGYTF. Outside the CDR3, residues come from the reference TRBV19 and TRBJ1-2 proteins, so the full variable domain is: DGGITQSPKYLFRKEGQNVTLSCEQNLNHDAMYWYRQDPGQGLRLIYYSQIVNDFQKGDIAEGYSVSREKKESFPLTVTSAQKNPTAFYLCASSIRPLAGGSRGYTFGSGTRLTVV.